These T cell receptor beta chains were read from a single sample in a study of read filtering for tumor transcriptome and immune sequencing. Via MiXCR, TCRdb re-called the reads, giving one row per CDR3 protein. The sample has 50,000 or so distinct CDR3 sequences, roughly an eighth seen once; the top ten hold 16%. Source material: a population of CD138-negative cells sorted from bone marrow. These receptors all stem from a donor at least 40 years old with multiple myeloma. The CDR3 runs from the conserved cysteine through the conserved F or W. The D gene is left open where the match is weak. Some rows have no size entry. The others give once, few or many, or a class for an expanded clone.

d_call	v_call	j_call	clone_size	cdr3_nt	cdr3_aa
-	TRBV14	TRBJ2-5	many	TGTGCCAGCAGCCAAGTGTTGGCAGGGGTGGAGACCCAGTACTTC	CASSQVLAGVETQYF
TRBD1	TRBV7-9	TRBJ2-7	many	TGTGCCAGCAGGGGACAGGGATACGAGCAGTACTTC	CASRGQGYEQYF
-	TRBV7-9	TRBJ2-7	many	TGTGCCAGCAGCTTAGCGACGGGATACGAGCAGTACTTC	CASSLATGYEQYF
-	TRBV7-3	TRBJ2-3	many	TGTGCCAGCAGCGGCACTAGCACAGATACGCAGTATTTT	CASSGTSTDTQYF
-	TRBV19	TRBJ1-5	many	TGTGCCAGTAGTATAGTAGGAGTGAGCGCCGGAGGGCCCCAGCATTTT	CASSIVGVSAGGPQHF
TRBD1	TRBV12-3/TRBV12-4	TRBJ2-1	many	TGTGCCAGCACCTCCCGGGACAGGGCTTACAATGAGCAGTTCTTC	CASTSRDRAYNEQFF
-	TRBV20-1	TRBJ2-2	many	TGCAGTGCTAGGGTCGGGGGCATCACCGGGGAGCTGTTTTTT	CSARVGGITGELFF
-	TRBV6-4	TRBJ2-3	many	TGTGCCAGCAAAGACTACACAGATACGCAGTATTTT	CASKDYTDTQYF
-	TRBV29-1	TRBJ1-5	many	TGCAGCGTCGGGGACACCAATAGCAATCAGCCCCAGCATTTT	CSVGDTNSNQPQHF
-	TRBV4-1	TRBJ1-5	-	TGCGCCAGCAGCCAAGCTCAGGGCGATCAGCCCCAGCATTTT	CASSQAQGDQPQHF
-	TRBV20-1	TRBJ1-5	few	TGCAGTGCTAGGTCCGGGGGGACGTATAGCAATCAGCCCCAGCATTTT	CSARSGGTYSNQPQHF
TRBD2	TRBV20-1	TRBJ2-1	many	TGCAGTGCTGAGGGACTAGCGGGGGCCTTTCCGTCACTAAGCTCCTACAATGAGCAGTTCTTC	CSAEGLAGAFPSLSSYNEQFF
TRBD2	TRBV4-1	TRBJ2-3	many	TGCGCCAGCAGCTCACGAGCGGGGGTTAGCACAGATACGCAGTATTTT	CASSSRAGVSTDTQYF
TRBD2	TRBV11-3	TRBJ2-5	many	TGTGCCAGCAGCTCCCGTTCTAGCGGGGGTACGGAGACCCAGTACTTC	CASSSRSSGGTETQYF
-	TRBV9	TRBJ1-4	many	TGTGCCAGCAGCTTTGGAATCAAGGAAAAACTGTTTTTT	CASSFGIKEKLFF
-	TRBV5-6	TRBJ1-1	many	TGTGCCAGCAGCTTGTTTGAGGTCGCAACTGAAGCTTTCTTT	CASSLFEVATEAFF
-	TRBV19	TRBJ1-5	few	TGTGCCAGCGCCCCCATTCCTGGTCAGCTCCAGCATTTT	CASAPIPGQLQHF
-	TRBV5-1	TRBJ2-1	many	TGCGCCAGCAGCTTTTTGGCCAGAGAGCTCTCCTACAATGAGCAGTTCTTC	CASSFLARELSYNEQFF
-	TRBV27	TRBJ2-5	many	TGTGCCAGCAGTTGGAGGGGGGAGACCCAGTACTTC	CASSWRGETQYF
-	TRBV15	TRBJ1-5	many	TGTGCCACCAGGCTAACAGGGCAGGGTCAGCCCCAGCATTTT	CATRLTGQGQPQHF
TRBD1	TRBV5-1	TRBJ1-1	many	TGCGCCAGCAGCTTGGGGGGCATCAGGGGGGTGAACACTGAAGCTTTCTTT	CASSLGGIRGVNTEAFF
-	TRBV4-1	TRBJ1-2	many	TGCGCCAGCAGCCCAACCCAGGGGCCGCATTCCTATGGCTACACCTTC	CASSPTQGPHSYGYTF
-	TRBV3-1	TRBJ2-5	many	TGTGCCAGCAGCCAAGTGGCCACCCAGTACTTC	CASSQVATQYF
-	TRBV7-9	TRBJ2-7	many	TGTGCCAGCAGCTTTAACACAGGGATGGAGCAGTACTTC	CASSFNTGMEQYF
TRBD2	TRBV3-1	TRBJ2-1	many	TGTGCCAGCAGCCAAGATCGCGGGGGGGACTACAATGAGCGGTTCTTC	CASSQDRGGDYNERFF
-	TRBV5-1	TRBJ2-7	many	TGCGCCAGCAGCTTGTTTGCAGGGAACGAGCAGTACTTC	CASSLFAGNEQYF
-	TRBV9	TRBJ2-5	many	TGTGCCAGCAGCGTGACGAGAGGCGGGGAGACCCAGTACTTC	CASSVTRGGETQYF
-	TRBV12-3/TRBV12-4	TRBJ2-6	few	TGTGCCAGCAGTTTAGACCAGCCAGGGGCCAACGTCCTGACTTTC	CASSLDQPGANVLTF
-	TRBV30	TRBJ1-1	-	TGTGCCTGGAGACTTCTGGTGGGTGAAGCTTTCTTT	CAWRLLVGEAFF
-	TRBV18	TRBJ1-3	many	TGTGCCAGCTCACCAACAGCCCGCTCTGGAAACACCATATATTTT	CASSPTARSGNTIYF
-	TRBV5-1	TRBJ2-7	many	TGCGCCAGCAGCTTGGACAGCTACTACGAGCAGTACTTC	CASSLDSYYEQYF
-	TRBV24-1	TRBJ2-5	many	TGTGCCACCAGCCAATCCTTGGGGGCGGAGACCCAGTACTTC	CATSQSLGAETQYF
TRBD1	TRBV9	TRBJ1-2	-	TGTGCCAGCAGCGTAGAGGGGGCGAGTATCTATGGCTACACCTTC	CASSVEGASIYGYTF
TRBD2	TRBV3-1	TRBJ2-2	many	TGTGCCAGCAGCCAAATTGGCGGGGGAGCTAACACCGGGGAGCTGTTTTTT	CASSQIGGGANTGELFF
-	TRBV6-7	TRBJ1-5	many	TGTGCCAGCAGTTACCCTACCGGAGGCAATCACGAACCGCATTTT	CASSYPTGGNHEPHF
TRBD1	TRBV5-1	TRBJ1-1	many	TGCGCCAGCAGCTGGACAGGGTCGGACACTGAAGCTTTCTTT	CASSWTGSDTEAFF
TRBD2	TRBV2	TRBJ2-3	many	TGTGCCAGGGGACTAGCGGATAGCACAGATACGCAGTATTTT	CARGLADSTDTQYF
-	TRBV20-1	TRBJ1-5	few	TGCAGTGCTAGAGTTGGGACGCCAATCTATAGCAATCAGCCCCAGCATTTT	CSARVGTPIYSNQPQHF
TRBD1	TRBV7-3	TRBJ2-7	many	TGTGCCAGCAGCCCAAGACAGGGGGCGAGGACCTACGAGCAGTACTTC	CASSPRQGARTYEQYF
-	TRBV7-2	TRBJ2-4	few	TGTGCCAGCAGCTTAGATTCCACAGGGATAGCCAAAAACATTCAGTACTTC	CASSLDSTGIAKNIQYF
-	TRBV11-3	TRBJ2-6	many	TGTGCCAGCAGCCTAGGGCCCGGGAGAGGGGCCAACGTCCTGACTTTC	CASSLGPGRGANVLTF
TRBD1	TRBV7-3	TRBJ2-1	many	TGTGCCAGCAGCTTCGCCGGGACAGGGAGCAGCTACAATGAGCAGTTCTTC	CASSFAGTGSSYNEQFF
TRBD1	TRBV5-1	TRBJ1-1	many	TGCGCCAGCAGCGCGGGACAGGGCAACGTTGCTTTCTTT	CASSAGQGNVAFF
-	TRBV30	TRBJ2-3	-	TGTGCCTGGAGCCCGGCGGATACGCAGTATTTT	CAWSPADTQYF
TRBD1	TRBV15	TRBJ2-7	many	TGTGCCACCAGCAAAGGGACAGGGGGCTTGAAATCCTACGAGCAGTACTTC	CATSKGTGGLKSYEQYF
-	TRBV18	TRBJ2-2	many	TGTGCCAGCTCCACCGGGACGGCGAACACCGGGGAGCTGTTTTTT	CASSTGTANTGELFF
TRBD1	TRBV7-6	TRBJ2-7	-	TGTGCCAGCAGCGCAGGACTGGGGACAGGGTATGCCGAGCGGTACTTC	CASSAGLGTGYAERYF
TRBD2	TRBV12-3/TRBV12-4	TRBJ2-3	many	TGTGCCAGCAGTCCTCCGGGACTAGTGCAAGATACGCAGTATTTT	CASSPPGLVQDTQYF
-	TRBV6-5	TRBJ1-5	-	TGTGCCAGCAGTTACTATTTGGGCAATCAGCCCCAGCATTTT	CASSYYLGNQPQHF
-	TRBV29-1	TRBJ2-3	many	TGCAGCGTTGGTTCAGATACGCAGTATTTT	CSVGSDTQYF
TRBD2	TRBV7-7	TRBJ2-7	many	TGTGCTAGCAGCCCAAGCGGGGAAACGATCTACGAGCAGTACTTC	CASSPSGETIYEQYF
TRBD1	TRBV5-1	TRBJ1-4	many	TGCGCCAGCAGCTTGGCGGGACAGTCTAATGAAAAACTGTTTTTT	CASSLAGQSNEKLFF
TRBD1	TRBV6-5	TRBJ1-3	-	TGTGCCAGCAGTTTAGGGGGCAGCTATACCTCTGGAAACACCATATATTTT	CASSLGGSYTSGNTIYF
-	TRBV12-3/TRBV12-4	TRBJ1-5	many	TGTGCCAGCAGCTTCCTTGCGGTAGGAGTGGGCAATCAGCCCCAGCATTTT	CASSFLAVGVGNQPQHF
TRBD2	TRBV2	TRBJ2-7	-	TGTGCCATCCAGGGACTAGTGGGGTGTCGGAATTCGGGTGAGCAGTACTTC	CAIQGLVGCRNSGEQYF
-	TRBV5-6	TRBJ2-5	many	TGTGCCAGCAGCGGAACAGAGACCCAGTACTTC	CASSGTETQYF
-	TRBV7-9	TRBJ1-6	once	TGTGCCAGCAACCCCTCGGGGGCCGATTCACCCCTCCACTTT	CASNPSGADSPLHF
-	TRBV7-2	TRBJ2-7	many	TGTGCCAGCAGCTTTAGGCCCCTAAGCTCCTACGAGCAGTACTTC	CASSFRPLSSYEQYF
-	TRBV7-9	TRBJ2-7	many	TGTGCCAGCAGCGCGACAGCCTACGAGCAGTACTTC	CASSATAYEQYF
-	TRBV29-1	TRBJ2-3	many	TGCAGCGTTCAAAAGCACGGAGATACGCAGTATTTT	CSVQKHGDTQYF